What follows are 18 T cell receptor beta chains derived from one specimen sequenced in a study of cytomegalovirus exposure and HLA in healthy donors. Produced via immunoSEQ multiplex PCR; TCRdb's table is partial and in-frame only. The data contain 150,000 to 200,000 clones, roughly 85% of them seen just once; the ten biggest clones take up 15% to 20%. The sequenced material came from PBMCs. The receptors were gathered from a man aged 18 to 30 in good health and CMV-seropositive.

V usage is TRBV27 and J usage is TRBJ1-2, with 7 bases identical to TRBD1. V lost 6 bases, J lost 4 bases, and 8 bases stayed unmatched. Looked up from germline, CDR1 is MNHEY and CDR2 is SMNVEV (reference sequence). The CDR3 runs 14 residues. CDR3 in amino acids: CASSPRQGGYGYTF. The CDR3 bases are TGTGCCAGCAGCCCCAGACAGGGAGGCTATGGCTACACCTTC.

The chain carries TRBV6-1 and TRBJ2-3; possibly TRBD2 for D (5 bases). The CDR3 spans 15 residues. Germline V gene sequence: CDR1 MNHNS, CDR2 SASEGT. Trimming removed 8 bases at V and 9 bases at J, with 24 bases between. CDR3 sequence: CASRAWSGSQWTQYF. CDR3 nucleotide sequence: TGTGCCAGCCGGGCCTGGAGCGGCTCACAGTGGACGCAGTATTTT.

J is TRBJ2-1 and V is TRBV7-8; 7 bases agree with TRBD2. J was trimmed by 0 bases and V by 5 bases; bases with no gene match: 7. CDR3 length: 16 amino acids. The V gene's germline CDR1 is SGHVS and CDR2 FQNEAQ. CDR3 loop: CASSRSAGDSYNEQFF. The CDR3 DNA sequence: TGTGCCAGCAGCCGATCTGCGGGGGACTCCTACAATGAGCAGTTCTTC. Combining the CDR3 with reference TRBV7-8 and TRBJ2-1 gives the whole variable domain GAGVSQSPRYKVAKRGQDVALRCDPISGHVSLFWYQQALGQGPEFLTYFQNEAQLDKSGLPSDRFFAERPEGSVSTLKIQRTQQEDSAVYLCASSRSAGDSYNEQFFGPGTRLTVL.

The CDR3 DNA reads as TGTGCCAGCAGTCAAGCCTTGACAGGGGGCGAGAGAGGCTACACCTTC. It is translated as CASSQALTGGERGYTF. This chain uses TRBV28 with TRBJ1-2; 10 nucleotides line up with TRBD1. CDR3 length equals 16 residues. V dropped 5 bases and J dropped 8; count of bases not matched to a gene: 14. Germline assignment: CDR1 MDHEN and CDR2 SYDVKM.

The chain has TRBV6-4 and TRBJ2-3, with 12 bases matching TRBD2. This CDR3 has 15 residues. Germline V lookup: CDR1 MRHNA, CDR2 SNTAGT. Unmatched junction bases numbered 0, after V lost 4 bases and J lost 1 base. CDR3: CASSGTSGGTDTQYF. The CDR3 coding sequence is TGTGCCAGCAGTGGGACTAGCGGGGGCACAGATACGCAGTATTTT.

The chain joins TRBV7-7 to TRBJ2-1; 7 bases match TRBD2. This CDR3 has 15 residues. Germline values: CDR1 SSHAT, CDR2 FNYEAQ (reference sequence). V gave up 5 bases and J gave up 1 base; unmatched junction bases: 5. CDR3 residues: CASSVDSGSYNEQFF. CDR3 nucleotide sequence: TGTGCCAGCAGCGTCGATAGCGGGTCCTACAATGAGCAGTTCTTC.

The V call is TRBV28, the J call TRBJ2-2, with 9 bases fitting TRBD2. The germline V gene has CDR1 MDHEN and CDR2 SYDVKM. This CDR3 contains 15 residues. J lost 5 bases, V lost 3 bases, and 4 bases had no gene match. CDR3 amino acids: CASSLLAGRTGELFF. DNA for the CDR3: TGTGCCAGCAGTTTGCTAGCGGGACGGACCGGGGAGCTGTTTTTT.

V and J are TRBV11-3 and TRBJ2-7; tentatively, D is TRBD2 (5 bases). CDR1 SGHNT and CDR2 YENEEA come from the germline V gene. V was cut by 0 bases and J by 1 base, with 7 bases left in between. The CDR3 is made up of 14 amino acids. CDR3: CASSLEAASYEQYF. The CDR3 DNA reads as TGTGCCAGCAGCTTAGAAGCGGCGTCCTACGAGCAGTACTTC.

The genes are TRBV2 and TRBJ2-7; 7 bases line up with TRBD1. Unmatched junction bases numbered 3, after V lost 7 bases and J lost 0 bases. CDR1 and CDR2 from the germline V gene are SNHLY and FYNNEI. CDR3 length: 13 residues. CDR3 coding DNA: TGTGCCAGCATGGCAGGGGGCTCCTACGAGCAGTACTTC. It specifies CASMAGGSYEQYF. Variable domain in full (rest from reference TRBV2 and TRBJ2-7): EPEVTQTPSHQVTQMGQEVILRCVPISNHLYFYWYRQILGQKVEFLVSFYNNEISEKSEIFDDQFSVERPDGSNFTLKIRSTKLEDSAMYFCASMAGGSYEQYFGPGTRLTVT.

This clone was recorded a few times. J is TRBJ1-5 and V is TRBV23-1; TRBD1 might be the D (5 bases). TRBV23-1 is designated an ORF whose function remains uncertain. The CDR3 is 17 residues long. V was pared by 0 bases and J by 9 bases, with 21 bases between. This CDR3 reads CASSQSARADLYRPQHF. The CDR3, as DNA: TGCGCCAGCAGTCAATCGGCCAGGGCCGACCTTTATAGGCCCCAGCATTTT.

Comment on this clone: This same CDR3 is encoded by further DNA sequences in the sample. This chain joins TRBV2 and TRBJ2-7; D is perhaps TRBD2 (5 bases). Germline values: CDR1 SNHLY, CDR2 FYNNEI. The CDR3 has 11 amino acids. V lost 9 bases and J lost 3, with 9 bases in between. The CDR3 reads CASSALYEQYF. CDR3 in DNA: TGTGCCAGTAGCGCCCTCTACGAGCAGTACTTC.

The chain links TRBV5-1 to TRBJ2-1, with TRBD2 as a possible D gene (5 bases). The germline V gene has CDR1 SGHRS and CDR2 YFSETQ. This CDR3 contains 14 residues. Trimming pared 4 bases from V and 5 bases from J, leaving 13 bases between. CDR3 region: CASSPLDGNNEQFF. The CDR3 DNA reads as TGCGCCAGCAGCCCTTTGGACGGGAACAATGAGCAGTTCTTC.

In this sample, this clone turned up once. The gene calls are TRBV28 and TRBJ2-5, with 11 bases matching TRBD2. V shed 9 bases and J 5 bases; nucleotides not matched to a gene: 8. Looked up from germline, CDR1 is MDHEN and CDR2 is SYDVKM. CDR3 size: 14 residues. The CDR3 nucleotides read TGTGCCAGTACCCTAGCGGGGGGCGGGGAGACCCAGTACTTC. It encodes CASTLAGGGETQYF.

This clone was recorded once. This chain connects TRBV5-1 to TRBJ2-3; 7 bases are a match to TRBD2. Losses at the gene ends were 2 bases for V and 0 bases for J; bases not matched to a gene: 3. There are 15 residues in the CDR3. Germline-derived CDR1 and CDR2 are SGHRS and YFSETQ. CDR3 region: CASSFLAASTDTQYF. The CDR3 DNA follows: TGCGCCAGCAGCTTTCTAGCGGCTAGCACAGATACGCAGTATTTT.

CDR3 in amino acids: CASSEMGTGGYGELFF. The DNA of the CDR3 is TGTGCCAGCAGTGAGATGGGAACAGGGGGCTACGGGGAGCTGTTTTTT. The V call is TRBV6-1, the J call TRBJ2-2; 9 positions agree with TRBD1. V shed 3 bases, J shed 7 bases, and the junction held 9 bases outside the gene matches. CDR1 and CDR2 (germline): MNHNS, SASEGT. The CDR3 totals 16 residues.

This clone was counted a single time. The J gene is TRBJ2-3, the V gene TRBV7-8; 8 positions agree with TRBD2. Per the germline V gene, CDR1 is SGHVS and CDR2 is FQNEAQ. The CDR3 totals 17 residues. J lost 6 bases, V lost 1 base, and 12 bases had no gene match. CDR3 sequence (DNA): TGTGCCAGCAGCTTAGTTATAGCGGGGAGTTTGGTGGATACGCAGTATTTT. Amino acids: CASSLVIAGSLVDTQYF.

The gene calls are TRBV9 and TRBJ2-1, with D possibly being TRBD2 (5 bases). Germline lookup yields CDR1 SGDLS and CDR2 YYNGEE. The CDR3 runs 16 residues. V lost 4 bases, J lost 6 bases, and 20 bases lay in between. In DNA form, the CDR3 reads TGTGCCAGCAGCCCGGCTGGGAGCGGTATTAGCAATGAGCAGTTCTTC. This codes for CASSPAGSGISNEQFF.

The V and J genes are TRBV27 and TRBJ2-7; 9 bases agree with TRBD2. J gave up 0 bases and V 0 bases, and 9 bases lay outside the gene matches. The CDR3 is 18 amino acids. Germline CDR1 is MNHEY and CDR2 is SMNVEV (reference sequence). The CDR3 bases are TGTGCCAGCAGTTTATCGGGGCTAGCGGGGAAGTTCTCCTACGAGCAGTACTTC. Its protein is CASSLSGLAGKFSYEQYF.